One and the same sample provided the 8 T cell receptor beta chains below, sequenced in a study of shared clonotypes between healthy human individuals. Some clones are missing from TCRdb's copy, which holds only in-frame ones; the method was immunoSEQ multiplex PCR. The profile shows a few million clones, about 92% of them singletons. Sequencing was performed on naive CD4+ T cells sorted from blood. Subset here: CD45RA+ positively selected. These TCRs come from a man between 18 and 29 years old in good health.

The rearrangement joins TRBV5-1 to TRBJ2-1, with a weak D call TRBD2 (6 bases). V was trimmed by 4 bases and J by 1 base, leaving 18 bases between them. The CDR3 spans 17 residues. Germline V gene data show CDR1 as SGHRS and CDR2 as YFSETQ. For the CDR3, the DNA is TGCGCCAGCAGCCATACAACCGACAGCGGGTCCTACAATGAGCAGTTCTTC. As protein: CASSHTTDSGSYNEQFF.

The J gene is TRBJ2-4, the V gene TRBV7-2, with 8 bases fitting TRBD1. The V and J ends lost 5 bases and 6 bases, in that order; junction bases with no gene match: 6. Germline V gene lookup returns CDR1 SGHTA and CDR2 FQGNSA. CDR3 length: 14 residues. CDR3 DNA: TGTGCCAGCAGCCTGGACAGGGATCGAAACATTCAGTACTTC. Residues: CASSLDRDRNIQYF.

The chain couples TRBV5-1 to TRBJ2-7, with TRBD1 as a possible D gene (5 bases). Trimming removed 0 bases at V and 9 bases at J, with 10 bases between. The CDR3 covers 12 residues. CDR1 is SGHRS and CDR2 is YFSETQ in the germline V gene. Here the CDR3 DNA reads TGCGCCAGCAGCTTGGAGGGGTCAGGGCAGTACTTC. Its protein is CASSLEGSGQYF.

The chain carries TRBV30 and TRBJ1-2; 7 bases line up with TRBD1. CDR1 GTSNPN and CDR2 SVGIG come from the germline V gene (reference sequence). The CDR3 spans 12 residues. With 6 bases clipped from V and 2 bases from J, the junction kept 3 bases outside the gene matches. For the CDR3, the DNA is TGTGCCTGCCGGGACAGCAACTATGGCTACACCTTC. This sequence encodes CACRDSNYGYTF. Combining the CDR3 with reference TRBV30 and TRBJ1-2 gives the whole variable domain SQTIHQWPATLVQPVGSPLSLECTVEGTSNPNLYWYRQAAGRGLQLLFYSVGIGQISSEVPQNLSASRPQDRQFILSSKKLLLSDSGFYLCACRDSNYGYTFGSGTRLTVV.

The chain has TRBV6-6 and TRBJ2-1, with unresolved D. CDR1 and CDR2 from the germline V gene are MNHNY and SVGAGI (reference sequence). Trimming left V 5 bases short and J 0 bases short, with 5 bases between. The CDR3 loop spans 13 amino acids. The CDR3 spells CASSQSSYNEQFF. In DNA, the CDR3 is TGTGCCAGCAGTCAGAGCTCCTACAATGAGCAGTTCTTC.

V and J are TRBV10-1 and TRBJ1-1; the D is unclear. V was clipped by 0 bases and J by 7 bases, with 9 bases between them. CDR1 and CDR2 (germline): WNHNN, SYGVQD (reference sequence). The CDR3 consists of 13 residues. The CDR3 DNA follows: TGCGCCAGCAGTGAGTCCTTCCAGCGTGAAGCTTTCTTT. This codes for CASSESFQREAFF.

This chain joins TRBV19 and TRBJ1-4; the D is unclear. CDR1 is LNHDA, CDR2 SQIVND, per germline (reference sequence). V gave up 9 bases and J gave up 0 bases, with 8 bases separating them. The CDR3 consists of 13 residues. CDR3: CASRPATNEKLFF. The CDR3 coding sequence is TGTGCCAGCCGGCCCGCAACTAATGAAAAACTGTTTTTT.

The V call is TRBV9, the J call TRBJ2-3; 13 positions agree with TRBD2. The CDR3 covers 16 residues. J lost 5 bases, V lost 4 bases, and 7 bases had no gene match. Looked up from germline, CDR1 is SGDLS and CDR2 is YYNGEE. This CDR3 is CASSTLAGGPLDTQYF. DNA of the CDR3: TGTGCCAGCAGCACACTAGCGGGAGGGCCTTTAGATACGCAGTATTTT.